The present T cell receptor beta chain was sequenced within a study of blood T cell repertoires in COVID-19. In the study overall: The United States, Italy and Spain were the sources of the acute and convalescent COVID-19 samples. Sample material is recorded as cDNA or gDNA derived from T cells, B-cell-depleted T cells, or PBMCs.

Authors' processing steps: How many nucleated cells were present was estimated from reference gene primer amplification. Data came from immunoSEQ multiplex PCR; TCRdb stores just in-frame clones and leaves some out. From that table come the V and J calls and clone size; the DNA was used to work out D and trimming. Altogether approximately 82,000 clones are present, around 80% being singletons, with the ten largest covering approximately 17%. This CDR3 is built from 11 residues. Germline CDR1 SGHRS, CDR2 YFSETQ. The sample comprised peripheral blood. The rearrangement links TRBV5-1 to TRBJ2-7; 7 bases map to TRBD1. This sequence was found in a woman aged 55-69 years with acute or convalescent COVID-19. This chain's CDR3 is CVRQGAYEQYF. CDR3 sequence (DNA): TGCGTCCGACAGGGAGCCTACGAGCAGTACTTC.